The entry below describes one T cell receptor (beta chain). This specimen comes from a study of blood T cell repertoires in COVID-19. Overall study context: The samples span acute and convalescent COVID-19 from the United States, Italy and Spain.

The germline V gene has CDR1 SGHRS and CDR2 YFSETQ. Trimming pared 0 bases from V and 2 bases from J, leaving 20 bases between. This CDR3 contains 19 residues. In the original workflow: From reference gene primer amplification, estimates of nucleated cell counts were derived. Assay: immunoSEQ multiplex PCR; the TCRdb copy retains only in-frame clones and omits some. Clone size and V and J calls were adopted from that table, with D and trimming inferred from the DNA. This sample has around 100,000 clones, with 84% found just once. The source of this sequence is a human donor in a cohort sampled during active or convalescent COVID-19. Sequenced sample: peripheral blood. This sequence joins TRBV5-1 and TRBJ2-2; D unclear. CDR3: CASSLGPGFTSPNTGELFF. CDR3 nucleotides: TGCGCCAGCAGCTTGGGTCCAGGATTCACTTCACCTAACACCGGGGAGCTGTTTTTT. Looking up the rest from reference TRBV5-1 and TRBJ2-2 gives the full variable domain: KAGVTQTPRYLIKTRGQQVTLSCSPISGHRSVSWYQQTPGQGLQFLFEYFSETQRNKGNFPGRFSGRQFSNSRSEMNVSTLELGDSALYLCASSLGPGFTSPNTGELFFGEGSRLTVL.